Listed below are T cell receptor beta chains from one sample, sequenced in a study of T cells after yellow fever vaccination. In TCRdb, the 5' RACE reads were re-called with MiXCR into one record per CDR3 protein. The sample contains hundreds of thousands of distinct CDR3 sequences, about 12% of which appear only once. The material was PBMCs, obtained on the day of the yellow fever booster vaccination. These receptor sequences come from a man aged 25 to 40 who received the YFV17D yellow fever vaccine. Each CDR3 is given with its conserved first and last residue. Each record gives: D gene, V gene, clone size, J gene, CDR3 protein, CDR3 DNA. A D gene is named only where the DNA matches it firmly. Rows give clone size only sometimes, using once, few, many, or a class for an expanded clone.

>.|TRBV7-9|.|TRBJ2-7
CASSLIGWEQYF
TGTGCCAGCAGCTTAATCGGTTGGGAGCAGTACTTC
>TRBD2|TRBV12-3/TRBV12-4|.|TRBJ2-1
CASSFLAASSYNEQFF
TGTGCCAGCAGTTTCCTAGCGGCGAGCTCCTACAATGAGCAGTTCTTC
>TRBD1|TRBV28|.|TRBJ2-7
CASLRDSTYEQYF
TGTGCCAGCCTCCGGGACAGTACCTACGAGCAGTACTTC
>.|TRBV6-2/TRBV6-3|few|TRBJ1-3
CASSYAVLTSGNTIYF
TGTGCCAGCAGTTACGCGGTCCTGACCTCTGGAAACACCATATATTTT
>TRBD1|TRBV25-1|.|TRBJ1-4
CASSGRTGMNEKLFF
TGTGCCAGCAGTGGTAGGACAGGGATGAATGAAAAACTGTTTTTT
>TRBD2|TRBV30|.|TRBJ2-7
CAWMRERTEQYF
TGTGCCTGGATGCGGGAGAGGACCGAGCAGTACTTC
>.|TRBV28|.|TRBJ2-2
CASSLMITGELFF
TGTGCCAGCAGTTTGATGATCACCGGGGAGCTGTTTTTT
>.|TRBV19|few|TRBJ2-7
CASSKRATTYEQYF
TGTGCCAGTAGTAAGCGCGCCACTACCTACGAGCAGTACTTC
>.|TRBV7-2|few|TRBJ2-1
CASSLSRSVDEQFF
TGTGCCAGCAGCTTAAGCAGATCTGTGGATGAGCAGTTCTTC
>.|TRBV7-2|few|TRBJ2-7
CASSSARGGYYEQYF
TGTGCCAGCAGCTCAGCACGGGGTGGCTACTACGAGCAGTACTTC
>.|TRBV6-1|.|TRBJ2-5
CASSPLFAEQETQYF
TGTGCCAGCAGCCCCCTCTTTGCGGAACAAGAGACCCAGTACTTC
>TRBD1|TRBV20-1|.|TRBJ2-2
CCARDAGTGNTGELFF
TGCTGTGCTAGAGATGCTGGGACAGGGAACACCGGGGAGCTGTTTTTT
>TRBD1|TRBV29-1|.|TRBJ1-5
CSVRDSLNQPQHF
TGCAGCGTCCGGGACAGCTTAAATCAGCCCCAGCATTTT
>TRBD2|TRBV29-1|.|TRBJ2-1
CSVRTSGIGHNEQFF
TGCAGCGTCAGGACTAGCGGGATTGGTCACAATGAGCAGTTCTTC
>.|TRBV29-1|few|TRBJ2-7
CSVLEGAGEQYF
TGCAGCGTTCTCGAAGGGGCTGGCGAGCAGTACTTC
>.|TRBV6-1|.|TRBJ2-5
CASRSLSGMETQYF
TGTGCCAGCAGGTCTTTGTCAGGGATGGAGACCCAGTACTTC
>.|TRBV6-1|.|TRBJ1-5
CASSSTEGNQPQHF
TGTGCCAGCAGTAGTACAGAGGGGAATCAGCCCCAGCATTTT
>TRBD2|TRBV5-5|.|TRBJ2-6
CSSSLEGGAGANVLTF
TGTTCCAGCAGCTTGGAGGGAGGGGCTGGGGCCAACGTCCTGACTTTC
>.|TRBV5-1|few|TRBJ1-5
CASSPMGGGSNQPQHF
TGCGCCAGCAGCCCAATGGGTGGGGGAAGCAATCAGCCCCAGCATTTT
>.|TRBV18|.|TRBJ2-5
CASSHSGRDRETQYF
TGTGCCAGCTCGCACTCCGGGCGGGACAGAGAGACCCAGTACTTC
>.|TRBV29-1|few|TRBJ2-3
CSVEGAGTGDLDTQYF
TGCAGCGTTGAGGGAGCCGGGACGGGGGATCTAGATACGCAGTATTTT
>TRBD2|TRBV7-2|few|TRBJ2-7
CASSGATSARSFYEQYF
TGTGCCAGCAGCGGGGCGACTAGCGCCCGGAGCTTCTACGAGCAGTACTTC
>TRBD1|TRBV7-2|.|TRBJ2-7
CASSLRDRGAFSYEQYF
TGTGCCAGCAGCTTACGAGACAGGGGCGCTTTCTCCTACGAGCAGTACTTC